This T cell receptor (beta chain) is from a study of blood T cells in healthy people across ages. Study observations and caveats: Roughly linear declines in TCR beta diversity per million T cells occurred with age. Samples with more naive T cells showed higher observed beta diversity.

About this clonotype itself: Its antigen is as yet unknown.

V shed 5 bases, J shed 2 bases, and the junction held 6 bases outside the gene matches. Germline values: CDR1 MNHEY, CDR2 SMNVEV (reference sequence). This CDR3 contains 15 residues. Through a sample-barcoded 5' primer and a J-beta primer mix, a second PCR was run for roughly 6 to 11 cycles. TCRdb processed the 5' RACE reads anew with MiXCR; each CDR3 protein has one entry. The table has fewer than 800,000 distinct CDR3 sequences, about 30% seen once; the top ten hold 15%. The gene calls are TRBV27 and TRBJ1-2; 9 nucleotides line up with TRBD1. The sequenced sample consisted of blood. The receptor was derived from a woman over 75 in good health. The CDR3 is CASSPAGTGNYGYTF. CDR3 sequence (DNA): TGTGCCAGCAGTCCCGCGGGGACAGGGAACTATGGCTACACCTTC.